This TCR beta chain appears in the sequencing data of a study of CD8+CD57+ T cells in acquired aplastic anemia. For the study at large: Sorting CD4+ and CD8+ cells gave DNA averaging 3.2 ug.

TCR beta VDJ and CDR3 profiling used genomic DNA as template. TCRdb re-called the reads with MiXCR, one entry per CDR3 protein. Of under 200,000 distinct CDR3 sequences in the sample, 40% to 60% were seen once. This clonotype was counted a few times. Its cognate antigen is unknown. An expansion of CD8+CD57+ cells by flow cytometry had been shown in patients chosen for sequencing. Study results and caveats: Both patients and controls carried the same twenty-nine CD8+ CDR3 sequences. Significant differences in CD8+ Simpson's diversity were not observed between patients and controls.

The CDR3 runs 14 residues. Trimming pared 3 bases from V and 11 bases from J, leaving 14 bases between. CDR1 is ENHRY and CDR2 is SYGVKD in the germline V gene. This TCR derives from a human donor with aplastic anemia. The specimen was sorted CD4+, CD8+, or CD8+CD57+ T cells (not recorded which) from PBMCs. The chain is built from TRBV10-3 and TRBJ1-6; the D is unclear. The DNA for the CDR3 is TGTGCCATCAGTGACGGGTTCACGGGGACACCCCTCCACTTT. Translating it yields CAISDGFTGTPLHF.